The 15 T cell receptor beta chains reported below all come from one sample, sequenced in a study of PD-1 blockade in classical Hodgkin lymphoma. The repertoire was sequenced with immunoSEQ multiplex PCR; TCRdb's copy has only in-frame clones and lacks some. Of more than 95,000 clones in the sample, 89% were seen once. As to time point: cycle 4 day 1 (C4D1), after around six weeks of nivolumab. All the patients suffered relapse after autologous stem cell transplantation, and brentuximab vedotin exposure differed. The sample was peripheral blood mononuclear cells (PBMCs), taken before the fourth cycle of nivolumab. Receptors were obtained from a human donor with classical Hodgkin lymphoma.

This clone turned up a few times. The genes are TRBV5-6 and TRBJ2-5; perhaps TRBD2 as D (7 bases). Germline V lookup: CDR1 SGHDT, CDR2 YYEEEE. V lost 4 bases, J lost 6 bases, and 22 bases lay in between. The CDR3 contains 16 residues. CDR3 loop: CASSPSDSGTQKTQYF. The CDR3 nucleotides are TGTGCCAGCAGCCCTTCGGACAGCGGGACGCAAAAGACCCAGTACTTC.

The gene calls are TRBV4-3 and TRBJ1-1, with D possibly TRBD1 on 5 matching bases. The CDR3 loop spans 16 amino acids. CDR1 is LGHNA and CDR2 is YSLEER in the germline V gene. Deletions cut 6 bases from V and 6 bases from J, with 23 bases between. CDR3 residues: CASSQKWGALGAEAFF. CDR3 bases: TGCGCCAGCAGTCAAAAGTGGGGTGCCCTAGGGGCTGAAGCTTTCTTT.

J is TRBJ2-1 and V is TRBV6-5; the match to TRBD1 covers 7 bases. V shed 2 bases and J 6 bases; nucleotides not matched to a gene: 7. The CDR3 loop spans 15 amino acids. Germline loops: CDR1 MNHEY, CDR2 SVGAGI. The CDR3 bases are TGTGCCAGCAGTTACCTGCCGGCAGGGGGCAATGAGCAGTTCTTC. It codes for CASSYLPAGGNEQFF.

This clone turned up a few times. The chain employs TRBV7-2 and TRBJ1-2, with 10 bases lining up with TRBD1. Per the germline V gene, CDR1 is SGHTA and CDR2 is FQGNSA. The V segment lost 4 bases and the J segment 5 bases; nucleotides outside the gene matches: 4. There are 14 residues in the CDR3. CDR3 in amino acids: CASSWDRGTYGYTF. The CDR3 nucleotides are TGTGCCAGCAGCTGGGACAGGGGCACATATGGCTACACCTTC.

V and J are TRBV7-8 and TRBJ2-3, with 11 bases fitting TRBD2. The CDR3 contains 14 residues. With V trimmed by 5 bases and J by 4 bases, 2 bases remained unmatched. The V gene's germline CDR1 is SGHVS and CDR2 FQNEAQ. The CDR3 is CASSELAGADTQYF. The CDR3 DNA follows: TGTGCCAGCAGCGAACTAGCGGGAGCAGATACGCAGTATTTT.

The chain uses TRBV7-2 and TRBJ1-2, with 10 bases identical to TRBD1. The CDR3 contains 14 residues. The germline V gene has CDR1 SGHTA and CDR2 FQGNSA. The V gene end was trimmed by 5 bases and the J gene end by 8 bases; junction bases not matched to a gene: 8. The CDR3 nucleotides read TGTGCCAGCAGCCCCGGGACAGGGGTTTTCGGCTACACCTTC. It encodes CASSPGTGVFGYTF.

V is TRBV9 and J is TRBJ2-7; 8 nucleotides line up with TRBD2. The CDR3 runs 14 residues. The germline V gene encodes CDR1 SGDLS and CDR2 YYNGEE. V shed 2 bases and J 6 bases; nucleotides not matched to a gene: 7. The CDR3 coding sequence is TGTGCCAGCAGCGTGGGGACTAGTAATCCCGAGCAGTACTTC. It is translated as CASSVGTSNPEQYF.

The gene calls are TRBV7-9 and TRBJ2-5; D uncertain. There are 16 residues in the CDR3. V lost 1 base to trimming and J lost 3 bases, with 15 bases between them. The V gene's germline CDR1 is SEHNR and CDR2 FQNEAQ (reference sequence). The CDR3 protein is CASSLVLVGAEETQYF. The CDR3 nucleotides read TGTGCCAGCAGCTTAGTTTTAGTAGGAGCCGAAGAGACCCAGTACTTC.

This clone was observed once. The rearrangement links TRBV27 to TRBJ1-1, with a weak D call TRBD1 (5 bases). This CDR3 is 13 amino acids long. Trimming removed 6 bases from V and 3 bases from J, with 11 bases in between. Germline assignment: CDR1 MNHEY and CDR2 SMNVEV (reference sequence). The CDR3 nucleotides read TGTGCCAGCAGCTGGGGCCCTGACACTGAAGCTTTCTTT. Amino acids: CASSWGPDTEAFF.

The V and J genes are TRBV5-1 and TRBJ2-7, with a tentative D call TRBD1 (6 bases). The CDR3 runs 14 residues. The ends were cut back, 1 base at V and 6 bases at J, with 14 bases in the middle. Germline CDR1 is SGHRS and CDR2 is YFSETQ. The CDR3 loop reads CASSLTGPPCEQYF. The CDR3 DNA sequence: TGCGCCAGCAGCTTGACAGGGCCGCCCTGCGAGCAGTACTTC.

The chain uses TRBV6-5 and TRBJ2-2; TRBD2 matches at 9 bases. The ends lost 2 bases at V and 6 bases at J; junction bases unmatched: 1. The germline V gene has CDR1 MNHEY and CDR2 SVGAGI. The CDR3 covers 14 residues. The CDR3 bases are TGTGCCAGCAGTTACGGCGGGAGGGCCGGGGAGCTGTTTTTT. Encoded protein: CASSYGGRAGELFF.

V is TRBV25-1 and J is TRBJ2-7; 9 nucleotides line up with TRBD1. This CDR3 is 17 amino acids long. Germline assignment: CDR1 MGHDK and CDR2 SYGVNS. V trimming: 5 bases; J trimming: 3 bases; junction bases outside the gene matches: 14. CDR3 sequence reads: CASSSTTGQGTIYEQYF. CDR3 DNA: TGTGCCAGCAGTTCAACTACGGGACAGGGTACGATCTACGAGCAGTACTTC.

This rearrangement joins TRBV4-2 to TRBJ2-7, with 7 nucleotides matching TRBD1. The germline V gene encodes CDR1 LGHNA and CDR2 YNFKEQ. The V and J ends lost 1 base and 0 bases, in that order; junction bases with no gene match: 3. This CDR3 has 15 residues. CDR3 amino acids: CASSQAGTVSYEQYF. The CDR3 nucleotides are TGTGCCAGCAGCCAAGCAGGGACAGTCTCCTACGAGCAGTACTTC.

This clone was recorded once. The CDR3 DNA sequence: TGTGCCAGCAGTAGGGACTTCTTTAGCAATCAGCCCCAGCATTTT. Translated, it gives CASSRDFFSNQPQHF. This chain joins TRBV28 and TRBJ1-5; D is possibly TRBD1 (5 bases). This CDR3 spans 15 amino acids. V lost 5 bases and J lost 0, with 11 bases in between. Germline CDR1 MDHEN, CDR2 SYDVKM.

In DNA, the CDR3 is TGTGCCAGCAGTCCAAGGACAGGGGGCCTCGCTGAAGCTTTCTTT. Amino acids: CASSPRTGGLAEAFF. This chain connects TRBV28 to TRBJ1-1; 11 bases are shared with TRBD1. After removal of 5 bases from V and 6 bases from J, the junction contained 8 bases not matched to a gene. The CDR3 loop spans 15 amino acids. Germline CDR1 reads MDHEN; CDR2 reads SYDVKM.